These 23 T cell receptor beta chains were all obtained from the same sample, sequenced in a study of cytomegalovirus exposure and HLA in healthy donors. Assay used: immunoSEQ multiplex PCR; TCRdb lists only in-frame clones, some missing. The profile shows tens of thousands of clones, 85% to 95% of them singletons. Sequenced input: PBMCs. These receptors were collected from a man aged 18 to 30 in good health and CMV-seronegative.

The chain uses TRBV2 and TRBJ1-6; weak D call: TRBD1 (6 bases). Germline CDR1 SNHLY, CDR2 FYNNEI. This CDR3 comprises 15 residues. Trimming pared 1 base from V and 15 bases from J, leaving 19 bases between. CDR3 loop: CASSEDRGLTYNLHF. In DNA, the CDR3 is TGTGCCAGCAGTGAAGATAGGGGGTTAACATATAACCTCCACTTT. Complete variable domain (other parts from reference TRBV2 and TRBJ1-6): EPEVTQTPSHQVTQMGQEVILRCVPISNHLYFYWYRQILGQKVEFLVSFYNNEISEKSEIFDDQFSVERPDGSNFTLKIRSTKLEDSAMYFCASSEDRGLTYNLHFGNGTRLTVT.

The CDR3 coding sequence is TGTGCCAGCAGCTCCTGGACAGGGGAAGATACGCAGTATTTT. Translating it yields CASSSWTGEDTQYF. V gene TRBV7-8 combines with J gene TRBJ2-3; 9 bases agree with TRBD1. From germline, CDR1 is SGHVS and CDR2 FQNEAQ. CDR3 length: 14 residues. The V gene end was trimmed by 4 bases and the J gene end by 5 bases; junction bases not matched to a gene: 4.

The chain has TRBV5-1 and TRBJ1-2, with 7 bases that match TRBD1. This CDR3 contains 15 residues. Trimming removed 0 bases from V and 6 bases from J; junction bases left unmatched: 8. CDR1 and CDR2 from the germline V gene are SGHRS and YFSETQ. CDR3: CASSLDTGVLDGYTF. CDR3 nucleotide sequence: TGCGCCAGCAGCTTGGATACAGGGGTCCTAGATGGCTACACCTTC.

V is TRBV6-5 and J is TRBJ2-7, with D maybe TRBD1 (6 bases). The CDR3 is 14 amino acids. Germline V gene lookup returns CDR1 MNHEY and CDR2 SVGAGI. With 4 bases removed from V and 6 bases from J, the gap between germline ends came to 16 bases. The CDR3 here is CASSSRAEGGEQYF. The CDR3 DNA follows: TGTGCCAGCAGTTCCCGCGCCGAAGGGGGCGAGCAGTACTTC.

The gene calls are TRBV5-1 and TRBJ2-5; D gene uncertain. Trimming left V 2 bases short and J 0 bases short, with 14 bases between. Germline V CDR1 and CDR2: SGHRS, YFSETQ. The CDR3 consists of 16 residues. The CDR3 DNA reads TGCGCCAGCAGCTTAACACTACAAAAGTACCAAGAGACCCAGTACTTC. Translation: CASSLTLQKYQETQYF.

This rearrangement joins TRBV7-3 to TRBJ2-5; the D gene is possibly TRBD1 (6 bases). The CDR3 totals 13 residues. Looked up from germline, CDR1 is SGHTA and CDR2 is FQGTGA. The ends were cut back, 5 bases at V and 4 bases at J, with 11 bases in the middle. The CDR3, as DNA: TGTGCCAGCAGCCGAGCAGGGGCAGAGACCCAGTACTTC. This sequence encodes CASSRAGAETQYF.

The chain recombines TRBV4-1 with TRBJ2-7; possibly TRBD2 for D (6 bases). The CDR3 contains 17 residues. Per germline, CDR1 MGHRA and CDR2 YSYEKL. The V gene lost 4 bases and the J gene lost 3 bases, with 22 bases spanning the gap. CDR3 in DNA: TGCGCCAGCAGCCCCGGAAAGGGGCGGGGAGACCTCTACGAGCAGTACTTC. It translates to CASSPGKGRGDLYEQYF.

The chain carries TRBV4-1 and TRBJ1-5; the D gene is possibly TRBD1 (5 bases). The V and J ends lost 4 bases and 2 bases respectively, with 12 bases between them. Germline-derived CDR1 and CDR2 are MGHRA and YSYEKL. The CDR3 consists of 15 residues. CDR3 region: CASSPVIGGNQPQHF. Written as DNA, the CDR3 is TGCGCCAGCAGCCCTGTGATAGGGGGCAATCAGCCCCAGCATTTT.

This clone was observed once. The gene calls are TRBV27 and TRBJ1-1; D is perhaps TRBD1 (6 bases). CDR1 and CDR2 from the germline V gene are MNHEY and SMNVEV (reference sequence). CDR3 length: 14 residues. V shed 1 base and J shed 8 bases, with 14 bases lying between them. The CDR3 protein is CASSLYPQTGEAFF. For the CDR3, the DNA is TGTGCCAGCAGTTTATATCCCCAAACAGGGGAAGCTTTCTTT.

The CDR3 protein is CASSPSANEQFF. The CDR3 DNA sequence: TGTGCCAGCTCACCAAGCGCCAATGAGCAGTTCTTC. The chain joins TRBV18 to TRBJ2-1, with no clear D. The CDR3 consists of 12 residues. The germline CDR1 and CDR2 sequences are KGHSH and LQKENI. Between the trimmed V and J ends, which lost 2 bases and 6 bases, there was a span of 5 bases.

This chain connects TRBV9 to TRBJ1-6, with a possible D match to TRBD1 (6 bases). Germline lookup yields CDR1 SGDLS and CDR2 YYNGEE. The CDR3 loop spans 16 amino acids. The V and J ends lost 4 bases and 14 bases respectively, with 25 bases between them. As DNA, the CDR3 is TGTGCCAGCAGCTCCCGTCCGGGACATAAGCTTTTAACCCTCCACTTT. Its protein is CASSSRPGHKLLTLHF.

V gene TRBV30 combines with J gene TRBJ2-5; 9 nucleotides match TRBD2. Per the germline V gene, CDR1 is GTSNPN and CDR2 is SVGIG (reference sequence). The CDR3 is 17 residues long. V was pared by 2 bases and J by 1 base, with 11 bases of the junction left unmatched. The CDR3 nucleotides read TGTGCCTGGAGTCCCCCGGAGGCTAGCGGGGCCCAAGAGACCCAGTACTTC. The encoded protein is CAWSPPEASGAQETQYF.

This sequence joins TRBV20-1 and TRBJ2-5; D remains unclear. Deletions cut 3 bases from V and 6 bases from J, with 5 bases between. This CDR3 is built from 10 residues. Germline V gene sequence: CDR1 DFQATT, CDR2 SNEGSKA (reference sequence). CDR3 nucleotide sequence: TGCAGTGCTAGGGGCAAGACCCAGTACTTC. It codes for CSARGKTQYF.

This sequence joins TRBV7-2 and TRBJ1-1, with a weak D call TRBD1 (6 bases). V lost 5 bases to trimming and J lost 6 bases, with 16 bases between them. This CDR3 has 14 amino acids. The germline V gene has CDR1 SGHTA and CDR2 FQGNSA. In DNA form, the CDR3 reads TGTGCCAGCAGCGACCCAGGGGTCGACGCTGAAGCTTTCTTT. Its protein product is CASSDPGVDAEAFF.

V is TRBV4-1 and J is TRBJ1-4; D not resolved. The CDR3 loop spans 17 amino acids. The germline CDR1 and CDR2 sequences are MGHRA and YSYEKL. V dropped 3 bases and J dropped 0 bases, with 14 bases sitting between them. The CDR3 sequence is CASSHLAEPATNEKLFF. The CDR3 DNA is TGCGCCAGCAGCCACCTGGCAGAACCTGCAACTAATGAAAAACTGTTTTTT.

The chain carries TRBV6-1 and TRBJ1-4; D might be TRBD1 (6 bases). CDR1 and CDR2 (germline): MNHNS, SASEGT. The CDR3 length is 14 residues. V was shortened by 5 bases and J by 1 base, with 8 bases between the two germline ends. The CDR3 nucleotides read TGTGCCAGCAGTCCGACAGGAACTAATGAAAAACTGTTTTTT. Its protein is CASSPTGTNEKLFF.

This CDR3 reads CASSFGTGSKNEQYF. The CDR3, as DNA: TGTGCCAGCAGCTTCGGGACAGGGTCGAAAAACGAGCAGTACTTC. V gene TRBV7-6 combines with J gene TRBJ2-7; 9 bases align to TRBD1. CDR1 is SGHVS and CDR2 is FNYEAQ in the germline V gene. Germline trimming cut 3 bases from V and 5 bases from J; bases unmatched to any gene: 8. The CDR3 is 15 residues long.

The V gene is TRBV28, the J gene TRBJ1-5; D is uncertain. Germline assignment: CDR1 MDHEN and CDR2 SYDVKM. The CDR3 is made up of 15 amino acids. V was pared by 3 bases and J by 4 bases, with 13 bases between. As DNA, the CDR3 is TGTGCCAGCAGTTTGCCGGTACCCGGGAATCAGCCCCAGCATTTT. Protein product: CASSLPVPGNQPQHF.

The gene calls are TRBV11-2 and TRBJ2-5; TRBD2 aligns across 12 bases. Germline loops: CDR1 SGHAT, CDR2 FQNNGV. V lost 5 bases and J lost 5; bases outside the gene matches: 6. The CDR3 totals 15 residues. The CDR3 region has the DNA TGTGCCAGCAGCATAGGACTAGCGGGAACGGAGACCCAGTACTTC. Its protein product is CASSIGLAGTETQYF.

The CDR3 loop is CASSNNRGPGNTEAFF. The CDR3 coding sequence is TGCGCCAGCAGCAATAACAGGGGGCCGGGGAACACTGAAGCTTTCTTT. The chain combines TRBV5-1 with TRBJ1-1; TRBD1 matches 9 bases. CDR3 length: 16 residues. Looked up from germline, CDR1 is SGHRS and CDR2 is YFSETQ. Losses at the gene ends were 4 bases for V and 1 base for J; bases not matched to a gene: 8. Together with reference TRBV5-1 and TRBJ1-1, the CDR3 gives the full variable domain: KAGVTQTPRYLIKTRGQQVTLSCSPISGHRSVSWYQQTPGQGLQFLFEYFSETQRNKGNFPGRFSGRQFSNSRSEMNVSTLELGDSALYLCASSNNRGPGNTEAFFGQGTRLTVV.

This clone was seen a single time. The chain recombines TRBV18 with TRBJ2-4, with 8 nucleotides matching TRBD1. This CDR3 has 18 amino acids. Germline V gene sequence: CDR1 KGHSH, CDR2 LQKENI. V dropped 2 bases and J dropped 0; count of bases not matched to a gene: 9. This CDR3 reads CASSPIPPQGAAKNIQYF. The CDR3 DNA sequence: TGTGCCAGCTCACCAATCCCCCCCCAGGGGGCAGCCAAAAACATTCAGTACTTC. Based on the CDR3 plus reference TRBV18 and TRBJ2-4, the full variable domain is NAGVMQNPRHLVRRRGQEARLRCSPMKGHSHVYWYRQLPEEGLKFMVYLQKENIIDESGMPKERFSAEFPKEGPSILRIQQVVRGDSAAYFCASSPIPPQGAAKNIQYFGAGTRLSVL.

The chain joins TRBV7-2 to TRBJ2-2, with a weak D call TRBD1 (6 bases). The CDR3 loop spans 13 amino acids. Germline V CDR1 and CDR2: SGHTA, FQGNSA. V was pared by 3 bases and J by 6 bases, with 8 bases between. CDR3 loop: CASSFRGPGELFF. The CDR3 nucleotides are TGTGCCAGCAGCTTCAGGGGTCCCGGGGAGCTGTTTTTT.

This clone appeared once. The V and J genes are TRBV15 and TRBJ2-7, with unresolved D. The V gene's germline CDR1 is LNHNV and CDR2 YYDKDF (reference sequence). The CDR3 extends over 13 amino acids. V lost 0 bases and J 3 bases, leaving 6 bases between the germline ends. The CDR3 DNA reads as TGTGCCACCAGCAGAGATGATAGCTACGAGCAGTACTTC. Encoded protein: CATSRDDSYEQYF.